This T cell receptor (beta chain) was recovered during a study of blood T cells in healthy people across ages. This clonotype was observed a few times. Deletions cut 5 bases from V and 1 base from J, with 18 bases between. This CDR3 spans 18 amino acids. CDR1 and CDR2 (germline): SGHTA, FQGTGA. A sample-barcoded 5' primer and a J-beta primer mix were used in a second PCR of roughly 6 to 11 cycles. Each cDNA molecule was tagged by a template-switch adaptor with 12 random nucleotides. TCRdb re-called the 5' RACE reads through MiXCR, storing one row per CDR3 protein. In the table there are approximately 780,000 distinct CDR3 sequences, around a quarter of which are singletons. The same sample was also studied in work on T cells of mothers and their children.

The sequenced material came from blood. The chain is built from TRBV7-3 and TRBJ2-6, with D possibly being TRBD1 or TRBD2 (6 bases each). This TCR derives from a boy between 10 and 17 years old in good health. The chain's CDR3 is CASSPVGGLLSGANVLTF. The CDR3, as DNA: TGTGCCAGCAGCCCGGTAGGGGGGCTCCTATCTGGGGCCAACGTCCTGACTTTC.